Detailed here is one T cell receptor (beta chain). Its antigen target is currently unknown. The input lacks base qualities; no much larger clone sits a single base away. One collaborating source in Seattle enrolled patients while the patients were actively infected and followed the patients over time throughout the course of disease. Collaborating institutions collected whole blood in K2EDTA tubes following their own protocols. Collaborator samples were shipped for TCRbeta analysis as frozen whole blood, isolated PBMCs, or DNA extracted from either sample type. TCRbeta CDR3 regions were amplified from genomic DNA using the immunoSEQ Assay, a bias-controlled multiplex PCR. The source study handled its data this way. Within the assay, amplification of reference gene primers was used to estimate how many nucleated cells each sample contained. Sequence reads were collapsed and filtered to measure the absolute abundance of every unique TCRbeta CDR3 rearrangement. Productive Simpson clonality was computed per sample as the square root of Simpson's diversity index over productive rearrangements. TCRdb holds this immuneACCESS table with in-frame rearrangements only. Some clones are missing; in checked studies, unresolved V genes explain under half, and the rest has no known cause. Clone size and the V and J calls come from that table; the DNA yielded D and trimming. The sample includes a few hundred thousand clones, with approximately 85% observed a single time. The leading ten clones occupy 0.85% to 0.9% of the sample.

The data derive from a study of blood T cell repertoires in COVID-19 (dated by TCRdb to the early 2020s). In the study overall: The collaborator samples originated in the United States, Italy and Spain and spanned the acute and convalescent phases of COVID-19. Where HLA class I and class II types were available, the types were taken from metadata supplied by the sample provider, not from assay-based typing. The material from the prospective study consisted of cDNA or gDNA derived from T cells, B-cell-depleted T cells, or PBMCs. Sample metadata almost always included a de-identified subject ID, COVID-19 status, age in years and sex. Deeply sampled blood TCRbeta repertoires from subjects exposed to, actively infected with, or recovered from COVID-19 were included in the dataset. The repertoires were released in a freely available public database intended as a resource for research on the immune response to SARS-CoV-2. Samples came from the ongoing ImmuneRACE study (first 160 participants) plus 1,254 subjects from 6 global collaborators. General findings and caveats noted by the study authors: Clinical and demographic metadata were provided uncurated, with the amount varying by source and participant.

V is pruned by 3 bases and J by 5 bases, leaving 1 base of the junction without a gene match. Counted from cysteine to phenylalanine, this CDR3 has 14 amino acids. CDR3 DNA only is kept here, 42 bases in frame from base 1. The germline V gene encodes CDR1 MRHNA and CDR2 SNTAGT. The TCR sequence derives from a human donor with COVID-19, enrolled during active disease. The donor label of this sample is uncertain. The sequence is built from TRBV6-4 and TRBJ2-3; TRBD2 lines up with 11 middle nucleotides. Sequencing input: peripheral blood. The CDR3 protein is CASSELAGGDTQYF. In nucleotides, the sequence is TGTGCCAGCAGTGAGCTAGCGGGAGGAGATACGCAGTATTTT.